This TCR beta chain was profiled in a study of T-cell reconstitution after alpha-beta-depleted transplantation in children. This clonotype was recorded at least ten times. This sample's TCRbeta library carried unique molecular identifier barcodes. TCRdb re-analysed the PCR reads in MiXCR, keeping a single row per CDR3 protein. This sample has 170,000 or so distinct CDR3 sequences, with about 6.8% found just once. CDR3 length: 15 residues. The V gene's germline CDR1 is DFQATT and CDR2 SNEGSKA (reference sequence). V was pared by 4 bases and J by 2 bases, with 16 bases between. V usage is TRBV20-1 and J usage is TRBJ2-3; D possibly corresponds to TRBD2 (5 bases). Sequences were derived from PBMCs from the stem cell graft donor, sampled from the stem cell graft. The clonotype comes from a human donor who donated a stem cell graft to a child with Wiskott-Aldrich syndrome. The CDR3 here is CSATHRAANTDTQYF. As DNA, the CDR3 is TGCAGTGCTACCCACAGAGCGGCAAACACAGATACGCAGTATTTT.